These T cell receptor beta chains were read from a single sample in a study of cytomegalovirus exposure and HLA in healthy donors. Repertoires were generated with immunoSEQ multiplex PCR, while TCRdb's copy carries only in-frame clones and drops some. Here the sample table reports 200,000 to 250,000 clones. Specimen: PBMCs. All receptors derive from a woman in her twenties or thirties in good health and CMV-seropositive. Both conserved end residues are part of each CDR3. The order of the fields is V gene, J gene, CDR3 length, D gene, CDR3 protein, CDR3 DNA. D genes are given only for firm matches.

V gene: TRBV27
J gene: TRBJ2-7
CDR3 length: 14
D gene: TRBD1
CDR3 protein: CASRGTGASYEQYF
CDR3 DNA: TGTGCCAGCCGGGGGACAGGGGCCTCCTACGAGCAGTACTTC

V gene: TRBV19
J gene: TRBJ1-1
CDR3 length: 11
D gene: NA
CDR3 protein: CASSTDTEAFF
CDR3 DNA: TGTGCCAGTAGTACGGACACTGAAGCTTTCTTT

V gene: TRBV18
J gene: TRBJ2-5
CDR3 length: 13
D gene: NA
CDR3 protein: CASSPGGGETQYF
CDR3 DNA: TGTGCCAGCTCACCCGGAGGAGGGGAGACCCAGTACTTC

V gene: TRBV7-2
J gene: TRBJ2-3
CDR3 length: 14
D gene: NA
CDR3 protein: CASSALPSTDTQYF
CDR3 DNA: TGTGCCAGCAGTGCGTTACCTAGCACAGATACACAGTATTTT

V gene: TRBV28
J gene: TRBJ2-7
CDR3 length: 14
D gene: TRBD1
CDR3 protein: CASSRTGFGYEQYF
CDR3 DNA: TGTGCCAGCAGTAGGACAGGGTTTGGCTACGAGCAGTACTTC

V gene: TRBV19
J gene: TRBJ1-1
CDR3 length: 16
D gene: NA
CDR3 protein: CASSIRLGRVNTEAFF
CDR3 DNA: TGTGCCAGTAGTATTAGACTGGGCAGGGTGAACACTGAAGCTTTCTTT

V gene: TRBV15
J gene: TRBJ2-1
CDR3 length: 13
D gene: TRBD2
CDR3 protein: CATGSGSFNEQFF
CDR3 DNA: TGTGCCACTGGCAGCGGGAGCTTCAATGAGCAGTTCTTC

V gene: TRBV27
J gene: TRBJ1-5
CDR3 length: 15
D gene: TRBD1
CDR3 protein: CASRGGQEYNQPQHF
CDR3 DNA: TGTGCCAGCAGGGGGGGACAGGAGTACAATCAGCCCCAGCATTTT

V gene: TRBV7-9
J gene: TRBJ2-7
CDR3 length: 12
D gene: NA
CDR3 protein: CASSSYRDEQYF
CDR3 DNA: TGTGCCAGCAGCTCCTACAGGGACGAGCAGTACTTC

V gene: TRBV7-6
J gene: TRBJ1-4
CDR3 length: 15
D gene: TRBD1
CDR3 protein: CASSLIRTGTEKLFF
CDR3 DNA: TGTGCCAGCAGTCTAATCCGGACAGGGACTGAAAAACTGTTTTTT

V gene: TRBV9
J gene: TRBJ2-3
CDR3 length: 15
D gene: TRBD1
CDR3 protein: CASSVERGRIDTQYF
CDR3 DNA: TGTGCCAGCAGCGTAGAGAGGGGGCGGATAGATACGCAGTATTTT